These 24 T cell receptor beta chains share one sample of origin, sequenced in a study of control samples from healthy donors and cancer patients. Generated by immunoSEQ multiplex PCR, the TCRdb table keeps only in-frame clones and is missing some. In the table there are 120,000 or so clones, 93% of which are singletons. Sequenced sample: PBMCs. The receptors were sampled from a man in his forties or fifties with head and neck cancer.

CDR3 bases: TGCGCCAGCAGTGAGTCGGTCGATGGCTACACCTTC. Residues: CASSESVDGYTF. The rearrangement uses TRBV10-2 and TRBJ1-2, with D hard to call. The V end was cut by 0 bases, the J end by 6 bases, with 5 bases between. This CDR3 comprises 12 residues. Germline V gene sequence: CDR1 WSHSY, CDR2 SAAADI.

This chain joins TRBV14 and TRBJ2-7; no definite D call. The V end lost 0 bases, the J end lost 3 bases, and 9 bases lay between the germline ends. The CDR3 is 14 residues long. Germline CDR1 reads SGHDN; CDR2 reads FVKESK. CDR3 sequence: CASSQDPGSYEQYF. The CDR3 DNA is TGTGCCAGCAGCCAAGACCCCGGAAGCTACGAGCAGTACTTC.

V and J are TRBV5-5 and TRBJ1-4, with 8 bases identical to TRBD1. The CDR3 runs 18 residues. Germline V CDR1 and CDR2: SGHKS, YYEKEE (reference sequence). Losses at the gene ends were 4 bases for V and 3 bases for J; bases not matched to a gene: 14. The CDR3 is CASSPMRQGLAANEKLFF. The CDR3, as DNA: TGTGCCAGCAGCCCCATGAGACAGGGGCTGGCTGCTAATGAAAAACTGTTTTTT.

This clone was found a few times. The chain employs TRBV7-2 and TRBJ2-2; D tentatively reads TRBD1 or TRBD2 (5 bases each). This CDR3 has 16 residues. V lost 2 bases and J lost 7, with 17 bases in between. Per germline, CDR1 SGHTA and CDR2 FQGNSA. CDR3 amino acids: CASSLSQGFGGGELFF. The CDR3 nucleotides are TGTGCCAGCAGCTTATCCCAGGGCTTCGGAGGCGGGGAGCTGTTTTTT.

V is TRBV12-5 and J is TRBJ2-3, with 8 bases identical to TRBD2. V shed 6 bases and J 3 bases; nucleotides not matched to a gene: 5. The CDR3 has 14 residues. Germline values: CDR1 LGHNT, CDR2 FRNRAP. The CDR3 reads CASGRGGRTDTQYF. CDR3 sequence (DNA): TGTGCTAGTGGACGGGGGGGCCGGACAGATACGCAGTATTTT.

The V and J genes are TRBV7-2 and TRBJ1-6, with D maybe TRBD1 (6 bases). From germline, CDR1 is SGHTA and CDR2 FQGNSA. Deletions cut 6 bases from V and 10 bases from J, with 13 bases between. The CDR3 loop spans 13 amino acids. CDR3 DNA sequence: TGTGCCAGCAGATCCAGGGGTGGCTCACCCCTCCACTTT. This translates into CASRSRGGSPLHF.

The chain links TRBV13 to TRBJ1-4, with 8 nucleotides matching TRBD1. CDR3 length equals 14 residues. The ends lost 4 bases at V and 5 bases at J; junction bases unmatched: 3. Germline V gene lookup returns CDR1 PRHDT and CDR2 FYEKMQ (reference sequence). The CDR3 sequence: CASSSDRENEKLFF. In DNA, the CDR3 is TGTGCCAGCAGCTCGGACAGGGAGAATGAAAAACTGTTTTTT.

CDR3 DNA: TGTGCCTGGAGCGGGGGAGGAAATGAGCAGTTCTTC. Protein product: CAWSGGGNEQFF. The chain couples TRBV30 to TRBJ2-1, with D possibly being TRBD2 (6 bases). V shed 3 bases and J shed 7 bases, with 10 bases lying between them. The CDR3 has 12 amino acids. The germline V gene has CDR1 GTSNPN and CDR2 SVGIG (reference sequence). Full variable domain (remainder filled in from reference TRBV30 and TRBJ2-1): SQTIHQWPATLVQPVGSPLSLECTVEGTSNPNLYWYRQAAGRGLQLLFYSVGIGQISSEVPQNLSASRPQDRQFILSSKKLLLSDSGFYLCAWSGGGNEQFFGPGTRLTVL.

The chain links TRBV11-2 to TRBJ2-2, with 7 bases fitting TRBD1. The trim removed 5 bases at V and 4 bases at J, leaving 7 bases unmatched. CDR1 is SGHAT and CDR2 is FQNNGV in the germline V gene. This CDR3 region has 15 residues. The CDR3 sequence is CASSPAGTATGELFF. The CDR3 DNA reads as TGTGCCAGCAGCCCCGCCGGGACAGCCACCGGGGAGCTGTTTTTT.

The CDR3, as DNA: TGTGCCAGCAGTCGGACCGTCACAGATACGCAGTATTTT. Translation: CASSRTVTDTQYF. The J gene is TRBJ2-3, the V gene TRBV11-3; no definite D call. V dropped 6 bases and J dropped 2 bases, with 9 bases sitting between them. CDR1 and CDR2 from the germline V gene are SGHNT and YENEEA. This CDR3 comprises 13 residues.

The rearrangement uses TRBV6-1 and TRBJ1-1, with 9 bases aligning to TRBD1. With V trimmed by 2 bases and J by 1 base, 5 bases remained unmatched. CDR1 and CDR2 (germline): MNHNS, SASEGT. This CDR3 contains 16 residues. CDR3 in DNA: TGTGCCAGCAGTGAACCTGGGACAGGGCGGAACACTGAAGCTTTCTTT. This encodes CASSEPGTGRNTEAFF.

As to this clone: The same CDR3 can be traced to other DNA sequences in this sample. The chain is built from TRBV9 and TRBJ2-1, with a weak D call TRBD2 (6 bases). The CDR3 sequence is 11 residues long. The germline V gene has CDR1 SGDLS and CDR2 YYNGEE. Trimming cost V 2 bases and J 9 bases, with 6 bases left between them. The CDR3 DNA sequence: TGTGCCAGCAGCGTGGGAGGTGAGCAGTTCTTC. Amino acid sequence: CASSVGGEQFF.

The chain is built from TRBV7-2 and TRBJ1-1, with TRBD1 matching 7 bases. The CDR3 totals 14 residues. Germline assignment: CDR1 SGHTA and CDR2 FQGNSA. The V segment lost 5 bases and the J segment 5 bases; nucleotides outside the gene matches: 8. The CDR3 nucleotides read TGTGCCAGCAGCCCCACAGGGGAGAGGACTGAAGCTTTCTTT. Its protein is CASSPTGERTEAFF.

This chain uses TRBV6-2 or TRBV6-3 with TRBJ2-3, with D hard to call. V dropped 2 bases and J dropped 1 base, with 7 bases sitting between them. The germline gives CDR1 MNHEY, CDR2 SVGEGT. This CDR3 region has 14 residues. The CDR3 coding sequence is TGTGCCAGCAGTTACGTCCAGGGCACAGATACGCAGTATTTT. This sequence encodes CASSYVQGTDTQYF.

The chain employs TRBV12-3 or TRBV12-4 and TRBJ2-2; the D is unclear. V lost 8 bases and J lost 7, with 11 bases in between. The CDR3 sequence is 12 residues long. The CDR3 here is CASLSHVGELFF. Written as DNA, the CDR3 is TGTGCCAGCTTATCCCACGTCGGGGAGCTGTTTTTT.

The V call is TRBV19, the J call TRBJ1-6; D is perhaps TRBD1 (5 bases). This CDR3 has 13 amino acids. Trimming stripped 1 base from V and 13 bases from J, with 11 bases between. Germline V CDR1 and CDR2: LNHDA, SQIVND (reference sequence). The CDR3 sequence: CASSIGGAGPLHF. The CDR3 coding sequence is TGTGCCAGTAGTATAGGGGGCGCGGGCCCCCTCCACTTT.

The rearrangement uses TRBV7-8 and TRBJ2-7; perhaps TRBD1 as D (6 bases). The CDR3 consists of 15 residues. Per the germline V gene, CDR1 is SGHVS and CDR2 is FQNEAQ. The V end lost 3 bases, the J end lost 0 bases, and 12 bases lay between the germline ends. CDR3 in amino acids: CASSLMTGTSYEQYF. CDR3 in DNA: TGTGCCAGCAGCTTGATGACAGGAACCTCCTACGAGCAGTACTTC. Supplemented by reference TRBV7-8 and TRBJ2-7, the full variable domain reads GAGVSQSPRYKVAKRGQDVALRCDPISGHVSLFWYQQALGQGPEFLTYFQNEAQLDKSGLPSDRFFAERPEGSVSTLKIQRTQQEDSAVYLCASSLMTGTSYEQYFGPGTRLTVT.

This rearrangement joins TRBV30 to TRBJ2-1; D possibly corresponds to TRBD2 (6 bases). The CDR3 has 15 amino acids. V lost 0 bases and J 7 bases, leaving 16 bases between the germline ends. CDR1 GTSNPN and CDR2 SVGIG come from the germline V gene (reference sequence). Here the CDR3 DNA reads TGTGCCTGGAGTGTACTATTTGCCGGAGGGAATGAGCAGTTCTTC. Its protein is CAWSVLFAGGNEQFF.

V usage is TRBV10-3 and J usage is TRBJ1-1; the match to TRBD1 covers 8 bases. The junction had 9 bases not matched to a gene; V was cut back by 6 bases and J by 6 bases. Looked up from germline, CDR1 is ENHRY and CDR2 is SYGVKD. The CDR3 loop spans 14 amino acids. The CDR3 loop is CAIRPGTGSPEAFF. The CDR3 nucleotides are TGTGCCATCAGGCCCGGGACAGGATCTCCTGAAGCTTTCTTT.

This chain links TRBV18 with TRBJ2-1; possibly TRBD1 for D (5 bases). V lost 6 bases, J lost 7 bases, and 16 bases lay in between. The CDR3 is made up of 14 amino acids. Germline V gene sequence: CDR1 KGHSH, CDR2 LQKENI. CDR3 sequence reads: CASSMDILGNEQFF. In DNA, the CDR3 is TGTGCCAGCTCGATGGACATTTTGGGGAATGAGCAGTTCTTC.

J is TRBJ2-3 and V is TRBV18; D is perhaps TRBD1 (6 bases). The CDR3 sequence is 16 residues long. Germline loops: CDR1 KGHSH, CDR2 LQKENI. Between the trimmed V and J ends, which lost 3 bases and 4 bases, there was a span of 17 bases. CDR3 loop: CASSPNSRGRADTQYF. The CDR3 bases are TGTGCCAGCTCACCGAACTCCAGGGGCAGAGCAGATACGCAGTATTTT.

The chain recombines TRBV28 with TRBJ1-2; D is unresolved. Trimming pared 6 bases from V and 4 bases from J, leaving 15 bases between. The germline V gene has CDR1 MDHEN and CDR2 SYDVKM. This CDR3 has 14 residues. This CDR3 is CASSILSPGYGYTF. Written as DNA, the CDR3 is TGTGCCAGCAGCATACTTAGTCCCGGCTATGGCTACACCTTC.

The rearrangement links TRBV6-2 or TRBV6-3 to TRBJ1-4; D remains unclear. The CDR3 runs to 12 residues. Trimming left V 5 bases short and J 7 bases short, with 8 bases between. Germline values: CDR1 MNHEY, CDR2 SVGEGT. The CDR3 is CASSPGLEKLFF. The CDR3 DNA follows: TGTGCCAGCAGTCCCGGACTTGAAAAACTGTTTTTT.

The chain recombines TRBV7-9 with TRBJ2-7; D is possibly TRBD1 (5 bases). Germline V lookup: CDR1 SEHNR, CDR2 FQNEAQ (reference sequence). The CDR3 consists of 14 residues. V gave up 6 bases and J gave up 1 base, with 13 bases separating them. CDR3 amino acids: CASSSGFSSYEQYF. The CDR3 DNA follows: TGTGCCAGCAGTTCAGGGTTTTCGTCCTACGAGCAGTACTTC.